This section outlines one T cell receptor beta chain sequence together with its context. What it binds is not known. The data are from a study of T cell responses to AZD1222 COVID-19 vaccine. Study conclusions and caveats: Nearly half of spike-specific TCRs reportedly target variant regions that are unmutated in the B.1.351 and B.1.1.7 variants.

Repertoires were generated with immunoSEQ multiplex PCR, while TCRdb's copy carries only in-frame clones and drops some. This table has over 150,000 clones, 85% to 95% appearing once. From germline, CDR1 is MNHEY and CDR2 SMNVEV (reference sequence). Trimming cost V 5 bases and J 2 bases, with 19 bases left between them. This CDR3 comprises 17 residues. Sequences were derived from peripheral blood, sampled 28 days after the second dose of the MenACWY control vaccine. This TCR was recovered from an adult who received the MenACWY meningococcal vaccine as a control. The chain recombines TRBV27 with TRBJ1-5, with unresolved D. As DNA, the CDR3 is TGTGCCAGCAGTCCCTACTCCGACCGTATCCGCAATCAGCCCCAGCATTTT. Residues: CASSPYSDRIRNQPQHF.